The subject of this entry is one TCR beta chain. Germline CDR1 SGHAT, CDR2 FQNNGV. V shed 4 bases and J 8 bases; nucleotides not matched to a gene: 6. CDR3 length equals 13 residues. TCRdb independently ran MiXCR on the 5' RACE reads; one entry per CDR3 protein. The sample has tens of thousands of distinct CDR3 sequences; about 15% are singletons. The source of the sample is a study of T-cell memory formation after mild COVID-19. The sequencing sample was made of PBMCs or a T cell subset sorted from them (not recorded which). J is TRBJ2-3 and V is TRBV11-2; 7 bases agree with TRBD2. The origin of this receptor is a man between 18 and 29 years old who had mild COVID-19 (a few samples of this study predate the infection). Cell type and time point are not known. CDR3 region: CASSSGGGGTQYF. CDR3 DNA: TGTGCCAGCAGCTCAGGAGGCGGGGGTACGCAGTATTTT. The entire variable domain, with the rest obtained from reference TRBV11-2 and TRBJ2-3, is as follows: EAGVAQSPRYKIIEKRQSVAFWCNPISGHATLYWYQQILGQGPKLLIQFQNNGVVDDSQLPKDRFSAERLKGVDSTLKIQPAKLEDSAVYLCASSSGGGGTQYFGPGTRLTVL.